This T cell receptor beta chain originates from a study of blood T cell repertoires in COVID-19. Study context: From the United States, Italy and Spain came samples of acute and convalescent COVID-19. T cells, B-cell-depleted T cells, or PBMCs supplied cDNA or gDNA.

The assay was immunoSEQ multiplex PCR, and TCRdb's table has in-frame clones only and misses some. The table has tens of thousands of clones, 80% to 90% seen once. Trimming shortened V by 3 bases and J by 8 bases, and 8 bases separated the two germline ends. Germline V gene data show CDR1 as SNHLY and CDR2 as FYNNEI. CDR3 length: 12 amino acids. This chain links TRBV2 with TRBJ2-1; D uncertain. The sequencing input was peripheral blood. The receptor comes from a woman between 55 and 75 years old with acute or convalescent COVID-19. CDR3 bases: TGTGCCAGCAGTGATCAGATTCATGAGCAGTTCTTC. Translation gives CASSDQIHEQFF.